This T cell receptor beta chain stems from a study of shared clonotypes between healthy human individuals. Partitioning of CD4+ cells yielded a CD45RA+ naive subset and a CD45RA-negative memory subset. This CDR3 has 15 amino acids. Germline trimming cut 1 base from V and 7 bases from J; bases unmatched to any gene: 8. Germline V gives CDR1 SQVTM, CDR2 ANQGSEA. At the deep level, the assay was run. Clones were sequenced by immunoSEQ multiplex PCR, and TCRdb holds only the in-frame ones, with some missing. The sample lists approximately 240,000 clones, approximately 65% seen once, with 8.5% to 14% in the top ten.

The clonotype comes from a man aged 25 to 40 in good health. The V call is TRBV29-1, the J call TRBJ2-5; 11 nucleotides match TRBD1. Source material: memory CD4+ T cells sorted from blood. Subset given: CD45RA-negative fraction. The CDR3, as DNA: TGCAGCGTTGAAGGTGGACAGGGGGCTTATGGGACCCAGTACTTC. Protein: CSVEGGQGAYGTQYF.